This T cell receptor (beta chain) was recorded in a study of regulatory and conventional T cells in RAG deficiency. The V end lost 1 base, the J end lost 4 bases, and 14 bases lay between the germline ends. CDR3 size: 16 residues. Germline CDR1 and CDR2: MNHNS and SASEGT. Some clones are missing from TCRdb's copy, which holds only in-frame ones; the method was immunoSEQ multiplex PCR. This sample has tens of thousands of clones, with 80% to 95% found just once. Genomic DNA came from blood regulatory T cells gated CD4+ CD25-high CD127-low. This sample was shared with a second study, whose subject was regulatory T cells. This second study notes: The primer mix had 52 TRBV and 13 TRBJ primers. Patient repertoires had restricted TRB V-J pairs and skewed V and J usage, most in Tregs.

Sequenced material: Tregs sorted from blood. The clonotype originates from a human donor in good health. The chain has TRBV6-1 and TRBJ1-3; D is unresolved. The CDR3 DNA is TGTGCCAGCAGTGAAGTACATTTCACACCAGGAAACACCATATATTTT. It specifies CASSEVHFTPGNTIYF.